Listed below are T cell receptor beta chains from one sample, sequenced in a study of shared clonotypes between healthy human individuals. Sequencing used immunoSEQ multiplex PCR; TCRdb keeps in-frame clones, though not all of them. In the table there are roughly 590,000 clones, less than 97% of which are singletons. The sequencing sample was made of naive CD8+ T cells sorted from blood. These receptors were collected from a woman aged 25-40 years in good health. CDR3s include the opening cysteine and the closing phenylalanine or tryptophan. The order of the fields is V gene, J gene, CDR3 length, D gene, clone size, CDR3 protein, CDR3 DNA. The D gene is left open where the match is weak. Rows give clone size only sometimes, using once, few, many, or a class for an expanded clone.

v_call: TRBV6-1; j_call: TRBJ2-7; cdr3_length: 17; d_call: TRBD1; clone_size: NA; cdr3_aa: CASSEPTTGQATYEQYF; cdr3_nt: TGTGCCAGCAGTGAGCCAACCACGGGACAGGCTACCTACGAGCAGTACTTC
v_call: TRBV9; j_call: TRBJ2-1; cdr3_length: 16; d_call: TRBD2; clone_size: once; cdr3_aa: CASSGRLAGVNNEQFF; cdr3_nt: TGTGCCAGCAGCGGCCGACTAGCGGGAGTTAACAATGAGCAGTTCTTC
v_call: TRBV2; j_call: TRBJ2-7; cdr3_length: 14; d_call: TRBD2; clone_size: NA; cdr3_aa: CASSAWREGYEQYF; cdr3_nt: TGTGCCAGCAGTGCTTGGCGGGAGGGCTACGAGCAGTACTTC
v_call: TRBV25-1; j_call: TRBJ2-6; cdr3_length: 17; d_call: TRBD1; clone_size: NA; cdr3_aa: CATFGDRIHSGANVLTF; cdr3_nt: TGTGCCACCTTCGGGGACAGGATTCACTCTGGGGCCAACGTCCTGACTTTC
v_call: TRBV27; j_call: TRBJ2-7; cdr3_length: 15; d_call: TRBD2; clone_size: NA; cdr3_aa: CASSSGTSGSYEQYF; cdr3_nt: TGTGCCAGCAGTTCCGGGACTAGCGGGTCCTACGAGCAGTACTTC
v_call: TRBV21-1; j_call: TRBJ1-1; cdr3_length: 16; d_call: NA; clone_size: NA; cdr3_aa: CASSPERDGPNTEAFF; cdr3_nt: TGTGCCAGCAGCCCGGAGCGGGACGGACCGAACACTGAAGCTTTCTTT
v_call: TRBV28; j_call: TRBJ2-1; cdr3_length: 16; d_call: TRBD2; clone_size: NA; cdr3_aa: CASSLGLAGEVNEQFF; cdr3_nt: TGTGCCAGCAGCCTAGGACTAGCGGGGGAAGTCAACGAGCAGTTCTTC
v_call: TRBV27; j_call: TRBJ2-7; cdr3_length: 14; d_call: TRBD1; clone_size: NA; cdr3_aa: CASSKDRAVYEQYF; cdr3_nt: TGTGCCAGCAGTAAGGACAGGGCGGTCTACGAGCAGTACTTC
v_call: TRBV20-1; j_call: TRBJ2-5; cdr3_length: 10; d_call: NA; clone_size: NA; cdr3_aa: CSAQRETQYF; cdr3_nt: TGCAGTGCGCAAAGAGAGACCCAGTACTTC
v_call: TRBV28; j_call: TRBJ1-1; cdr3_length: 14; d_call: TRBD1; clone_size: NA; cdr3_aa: CASSLGRGRTEAFF; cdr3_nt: TGTGCCAGCAGTTTAGGCAGGGGGCGGACTGAAGCTTTCTTT
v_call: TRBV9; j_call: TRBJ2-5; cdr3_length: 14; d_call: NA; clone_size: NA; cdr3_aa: CASSVDGAGETQYF; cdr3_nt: TGTGCCAGCAGCGTGGACGGAGCAGGAGAGACCCAGTACTTC
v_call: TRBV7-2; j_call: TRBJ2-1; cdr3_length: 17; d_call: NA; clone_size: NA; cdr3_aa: CASSLVLGVGPSNEQFF; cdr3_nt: TGTGCCAGCAGCTTAGTTTTGGGGGTTGGTCCATCCAATGAGCAGTTCTTC
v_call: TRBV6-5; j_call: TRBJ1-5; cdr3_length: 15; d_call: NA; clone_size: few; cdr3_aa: CASSYSRLSNQPQHF; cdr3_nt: TGTGCCAGCAGTTACTCACGATTGAGCAATCAGCCCCAGCATTTT
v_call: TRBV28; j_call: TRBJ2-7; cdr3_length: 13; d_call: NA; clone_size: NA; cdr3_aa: CASSFSLVFEQYF; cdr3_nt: TGTGCCAGCAGTTTTAGTCTAGTCTTTGAGCAGTACTTC
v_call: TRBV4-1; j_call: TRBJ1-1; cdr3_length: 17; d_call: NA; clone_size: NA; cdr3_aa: CASSQERLDSPNTEAFF; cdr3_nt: TGCGCCAGCAGCCAAGAGAGGTTGGACAGCCCGAACACTGAAGCTTTCTTT
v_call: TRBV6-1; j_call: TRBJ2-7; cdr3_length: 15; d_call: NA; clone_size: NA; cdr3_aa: CASSDIGQQGYEQYF; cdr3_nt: TGTGCCAGCAGTGATATAGGCCAACAGGGCTACGAGCAGTACTTC
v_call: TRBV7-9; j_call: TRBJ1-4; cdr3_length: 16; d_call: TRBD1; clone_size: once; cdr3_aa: CASSKSTGENREKLFF; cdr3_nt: TGTGCCAGCAGCAAGTCGACAGGGGAGAATAGAGAAAAACTGTTTTTT